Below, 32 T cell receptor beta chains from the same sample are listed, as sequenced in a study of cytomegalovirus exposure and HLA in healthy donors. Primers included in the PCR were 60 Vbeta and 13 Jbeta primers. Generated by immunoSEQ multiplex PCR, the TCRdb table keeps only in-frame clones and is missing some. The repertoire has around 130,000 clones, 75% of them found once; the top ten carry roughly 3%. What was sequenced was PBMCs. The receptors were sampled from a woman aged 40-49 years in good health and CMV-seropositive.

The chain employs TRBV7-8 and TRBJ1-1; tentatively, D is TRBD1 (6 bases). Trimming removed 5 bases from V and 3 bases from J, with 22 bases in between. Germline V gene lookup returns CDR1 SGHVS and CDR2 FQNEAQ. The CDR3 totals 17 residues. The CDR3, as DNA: TGTGCCAGCAGCCGACCCCGGGGGGGGGCCGCTGACACTGAAGCTTTCTTT. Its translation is CASSRPRGGAADTEAFF.

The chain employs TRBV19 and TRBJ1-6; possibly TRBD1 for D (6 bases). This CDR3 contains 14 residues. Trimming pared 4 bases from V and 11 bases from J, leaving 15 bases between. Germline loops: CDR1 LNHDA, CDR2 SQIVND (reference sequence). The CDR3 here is CASSTKYRVAPLHF. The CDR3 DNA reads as TGTGCCAGTAGTACTAAATACAGGGTTGCACCCCTCCACTTT.

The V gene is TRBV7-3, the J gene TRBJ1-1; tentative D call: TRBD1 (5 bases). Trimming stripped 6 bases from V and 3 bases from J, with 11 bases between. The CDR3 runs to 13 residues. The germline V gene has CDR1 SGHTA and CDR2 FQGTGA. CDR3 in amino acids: CASRSQGDTEAFF. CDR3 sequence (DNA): TGTGCCAGCAGGTCCCAAGGGGACACTGAAGCTTTCTTT.

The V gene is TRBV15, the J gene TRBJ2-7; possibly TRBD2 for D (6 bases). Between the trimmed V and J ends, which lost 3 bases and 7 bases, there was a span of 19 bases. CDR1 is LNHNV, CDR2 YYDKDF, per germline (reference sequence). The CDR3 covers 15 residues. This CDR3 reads CATSSYELASVEQYF. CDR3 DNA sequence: TGTGCCACCAGCAGCTACGAACTAGCTTCGGTAGAGCAGTACTTC.

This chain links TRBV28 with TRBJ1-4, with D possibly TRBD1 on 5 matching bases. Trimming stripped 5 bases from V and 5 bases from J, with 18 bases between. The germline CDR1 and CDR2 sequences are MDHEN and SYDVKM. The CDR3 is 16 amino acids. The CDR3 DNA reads TGTGCCAGCAGTATCCCCAGAGACAGCCTAAATGAAAAACTGTTTTTT. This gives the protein CASSIPRDSLNEKLFF.

The CDR3 DNA follows: TGTGCCAGCAGTGGAGGGACAGTCCTCCCAGATACGCAGTATTTT. It specifies CASSGGTVLPDTQYF. This chain links TRBV2 with TRBJ2-3, with 7 nucleotides matching TRBD1. This CDR3 has 15 residues. Germline V lookup: CDR1 SNHLY, CDR2 FYNNEI. V was pared by 4 bases and J by 4 bases, with 8 bases of the junction left unmatched.

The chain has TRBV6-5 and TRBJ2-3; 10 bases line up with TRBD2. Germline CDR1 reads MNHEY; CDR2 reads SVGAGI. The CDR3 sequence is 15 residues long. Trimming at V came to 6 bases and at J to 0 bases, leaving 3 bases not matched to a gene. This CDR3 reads CASRKREGSTDTQYF. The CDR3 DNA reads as TGTGCCAGCAGAAAGCGGGAGGGGAGCACAGATACGCAGTATTTT.

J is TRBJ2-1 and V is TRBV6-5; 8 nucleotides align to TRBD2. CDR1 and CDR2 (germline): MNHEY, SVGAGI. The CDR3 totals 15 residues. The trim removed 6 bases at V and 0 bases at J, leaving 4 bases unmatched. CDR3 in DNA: TGTGCCAGCAGCCTCAGCGGGGGCTCCTACAATGAGCAGTTCTTC. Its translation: CASSLSGGSYNEQFF.

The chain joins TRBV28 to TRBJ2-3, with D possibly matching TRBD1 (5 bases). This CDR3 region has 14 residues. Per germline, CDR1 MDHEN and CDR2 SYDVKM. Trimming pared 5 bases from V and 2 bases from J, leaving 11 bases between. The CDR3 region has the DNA TGTGCCAGCAGTAACCAGGGAATCACAGATACGCAGTATTTT. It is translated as CASSNQGITDTQYF.

The CDR3 region has the DNA TGTGCCAGCAACCTCCACCCGGGTCGGCTAGCGTCCGGGGAGCTGTTTTTT. This gives the protein CASNLHPGRLASGELFF. The chain couples TRBV7-3 to TRBJ2-2; D might be TRBD2 (6 bases). V lost 7 bases and J 6 bases, leaving 24 bases between the germline ends. CDR1 is SGHTA, CDR2 FQGTGA, per germline. CDR3 size: 17 residues.

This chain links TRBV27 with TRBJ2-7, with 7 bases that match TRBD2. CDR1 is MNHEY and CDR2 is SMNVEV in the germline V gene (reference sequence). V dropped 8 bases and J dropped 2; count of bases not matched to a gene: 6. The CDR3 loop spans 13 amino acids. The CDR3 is CASGQAGTYEQYF. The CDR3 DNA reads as TGTGCCAGCGGACAAGCGGGGACCTACGAGCAGTACTTC.

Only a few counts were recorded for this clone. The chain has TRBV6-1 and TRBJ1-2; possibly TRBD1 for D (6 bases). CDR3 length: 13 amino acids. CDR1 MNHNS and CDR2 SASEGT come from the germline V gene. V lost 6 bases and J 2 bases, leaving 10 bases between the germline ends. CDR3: CASRTGRNYGYTF. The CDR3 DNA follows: TGTGCCAGCAGAACAGGGAGAAACTATGGCTACACCTTC.

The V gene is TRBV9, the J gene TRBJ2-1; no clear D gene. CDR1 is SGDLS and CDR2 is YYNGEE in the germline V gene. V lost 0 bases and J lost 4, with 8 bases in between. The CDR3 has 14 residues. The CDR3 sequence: CASSVGDWYNEQFF. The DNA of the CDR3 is TGTGCCAGCAGCGTAGGAGACTGGTACAATGAGCAGTTCTTC.

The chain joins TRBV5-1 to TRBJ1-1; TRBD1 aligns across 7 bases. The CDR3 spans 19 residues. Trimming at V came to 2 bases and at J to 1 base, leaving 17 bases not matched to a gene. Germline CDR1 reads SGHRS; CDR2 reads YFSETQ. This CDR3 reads CASSLLTGFVPTPNTEAFF. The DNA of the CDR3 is TGCGCCAGCAGCTTACTGACAGGGTTCGTCCCCACCCCGAACACTGAAGCTTTCTTT.

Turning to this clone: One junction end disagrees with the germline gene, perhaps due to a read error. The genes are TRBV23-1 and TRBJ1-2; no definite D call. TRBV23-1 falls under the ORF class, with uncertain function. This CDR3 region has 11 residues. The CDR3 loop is CASSQFNSYSF. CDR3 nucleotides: TGCGCCAGCAGTCAATTTAACAGCTATTCCTTC.

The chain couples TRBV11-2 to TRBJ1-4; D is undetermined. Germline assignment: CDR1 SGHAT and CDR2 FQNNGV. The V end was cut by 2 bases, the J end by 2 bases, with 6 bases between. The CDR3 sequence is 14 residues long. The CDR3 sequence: CASSLRRTNEKLFF. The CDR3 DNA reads TGTGCCAGCAGCTTAAGGAGGACTAATGAAAAACTGTTTTTT. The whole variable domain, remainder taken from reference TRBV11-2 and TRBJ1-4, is EAGVAQSPRYKIIEKRQSVAFWCNPISGHATLYWYQQILGQGPKLLIQFQNNGVVDDSQLPKDRFSAERLKGVDSTLKIQPAKLEDSAVYLCASSLRRTNEKLFFGSGTQLSVL.

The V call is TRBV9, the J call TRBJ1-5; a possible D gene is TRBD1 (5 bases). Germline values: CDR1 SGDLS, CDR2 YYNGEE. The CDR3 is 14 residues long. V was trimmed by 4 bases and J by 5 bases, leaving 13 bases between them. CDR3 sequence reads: CASSTTEGHQPQHF. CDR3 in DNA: TGTGCCAGCAGCACAACGGAGGGGCATCAGCCCCAGCATTTT.

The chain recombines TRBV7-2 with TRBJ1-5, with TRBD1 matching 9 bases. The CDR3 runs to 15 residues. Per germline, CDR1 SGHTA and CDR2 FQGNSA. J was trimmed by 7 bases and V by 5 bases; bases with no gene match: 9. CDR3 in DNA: TGTGCCAGCAGCACCCTGGCAGGACAGGGGCAGCCCCAGCATTTT. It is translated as CASSTLAGQGQPQHF.

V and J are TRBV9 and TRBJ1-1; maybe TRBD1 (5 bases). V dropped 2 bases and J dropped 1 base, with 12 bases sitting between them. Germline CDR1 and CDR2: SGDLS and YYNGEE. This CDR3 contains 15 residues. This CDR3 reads CASSVVGRGNTEAFF. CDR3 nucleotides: TGTGCCAGCAGCGTCGTGGGGCGCGGGAACACTGAAGCTTTCTTT.

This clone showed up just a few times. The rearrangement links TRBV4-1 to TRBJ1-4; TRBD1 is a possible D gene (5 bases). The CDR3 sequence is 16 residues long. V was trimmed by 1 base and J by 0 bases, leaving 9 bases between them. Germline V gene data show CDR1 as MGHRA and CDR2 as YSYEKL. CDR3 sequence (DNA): TGCGCCAGCAGCCAAGGAGACAGAGCAACTAATGAAAAACTGTTTTTT. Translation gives CASSQGDRATNEKLFF.

CDR3 coding DNA: TGTGCCAGCAGCTCGACAGGGGGGAACACCGGGGAGCTGTTTTTT. Its translation: CASSSTGGNTGELFF. The chain combines TRBV7-9 with TRBJ2-2; 9 nucleotides agree with TRBD1. J gave up 1 base and V 4 bases, and 1 base lay outside the gene matches. CDR3 length: 15 residues. In germline, CDR1 is SEHNR, CDR2 FQNEAQ (reference sequence).

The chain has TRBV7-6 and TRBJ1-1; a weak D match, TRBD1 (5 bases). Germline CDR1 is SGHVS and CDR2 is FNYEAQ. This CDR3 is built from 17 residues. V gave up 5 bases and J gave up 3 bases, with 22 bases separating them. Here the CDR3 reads CASSPGLGGILDTEAFF. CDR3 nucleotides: TGTGCCAGCAGCCCGGGGCTTGGGGGGATCCTGGACACTGAAGCTTTCTTT.

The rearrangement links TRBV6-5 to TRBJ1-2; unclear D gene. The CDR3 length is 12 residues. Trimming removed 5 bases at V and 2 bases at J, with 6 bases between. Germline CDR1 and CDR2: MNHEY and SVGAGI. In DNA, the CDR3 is TGTGCCAGCAGTGCGGGAAACTATGGCTACACCTTC. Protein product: CASSAGNYGYTF.

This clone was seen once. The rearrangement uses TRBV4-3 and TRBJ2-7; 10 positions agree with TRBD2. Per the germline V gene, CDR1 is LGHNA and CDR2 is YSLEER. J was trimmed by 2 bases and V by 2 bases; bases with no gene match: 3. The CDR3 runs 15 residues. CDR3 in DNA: TGCGCCAGCAGCCAAACTAGCGGGATTCCCTACGAGCAGTACTTC. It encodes CASSQTSGIPYEQYF.

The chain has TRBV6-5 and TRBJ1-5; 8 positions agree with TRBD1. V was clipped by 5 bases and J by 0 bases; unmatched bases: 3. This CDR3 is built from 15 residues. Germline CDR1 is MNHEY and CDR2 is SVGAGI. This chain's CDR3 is CASSRQGYSNQPQHF. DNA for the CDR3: TGTGCCAGCAGTCGACAGGGGTATAGCAATCAGCCCCAGCATTTT.

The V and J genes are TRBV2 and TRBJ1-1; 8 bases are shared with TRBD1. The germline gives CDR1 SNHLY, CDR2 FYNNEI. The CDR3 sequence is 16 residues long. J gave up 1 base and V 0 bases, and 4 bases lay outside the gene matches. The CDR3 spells CASSEAQGAGNTEAFF. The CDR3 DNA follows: TGTGCCAGCAGTGAAGCCCAGGGGGCGGGGAACACTGAAGCTTTCTTT.

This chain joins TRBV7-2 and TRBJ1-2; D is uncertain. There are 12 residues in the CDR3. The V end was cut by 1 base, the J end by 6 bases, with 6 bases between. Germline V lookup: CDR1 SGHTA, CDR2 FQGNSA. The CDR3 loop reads CASSLVGDGYTF. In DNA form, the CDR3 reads TGTGCCAGCAGCTTAGTCGGGGATGGCTACACCTTC.

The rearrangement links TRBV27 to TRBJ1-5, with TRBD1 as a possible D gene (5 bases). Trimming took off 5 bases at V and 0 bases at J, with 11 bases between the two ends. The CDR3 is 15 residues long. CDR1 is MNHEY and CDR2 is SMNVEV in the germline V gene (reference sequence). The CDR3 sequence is CASSPTGYSNQPQHF. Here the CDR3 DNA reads TGTGCCAGCAGTCCCACAGGATATAGCAATCAGCCCCAGCATTTT.

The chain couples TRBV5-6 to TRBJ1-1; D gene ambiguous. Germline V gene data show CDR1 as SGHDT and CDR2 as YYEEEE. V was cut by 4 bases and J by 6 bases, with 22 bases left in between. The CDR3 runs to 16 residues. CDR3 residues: CASSPLQTEPWAEAFF. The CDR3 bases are TGTGCCAGCAGCCCATTACAGACCGAGCCGTGGGCTGAAGCTTTCTTT.

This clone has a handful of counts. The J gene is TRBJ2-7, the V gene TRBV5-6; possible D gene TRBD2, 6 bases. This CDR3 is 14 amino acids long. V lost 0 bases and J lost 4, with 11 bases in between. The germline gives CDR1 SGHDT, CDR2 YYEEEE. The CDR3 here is CASSLGGDGYEQYF. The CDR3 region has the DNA TGTGCCAGCAGCTTGGGGGGGGACGGGTACGAGCAGTACTTC.

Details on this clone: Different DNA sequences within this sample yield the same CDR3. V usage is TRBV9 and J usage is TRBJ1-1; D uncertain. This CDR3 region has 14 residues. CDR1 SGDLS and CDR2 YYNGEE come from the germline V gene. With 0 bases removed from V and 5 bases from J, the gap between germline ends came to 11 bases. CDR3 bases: TGTGCCAGCAGCGTAGGGGGAGGTGGTACTGAAGCTTTCTTT. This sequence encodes CASSVGGGGTEAFF. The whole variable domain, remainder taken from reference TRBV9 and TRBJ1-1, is DSGVTQTPKHLITATGQRVTLRCSPRSGDLSVYWYQQSLDQGLQFLIQYYNGEERAKGNILERFSAQQFPDLHSELNLSSLELGDSALYFCASSVGGGGTEAFFGQGTRLTVV.

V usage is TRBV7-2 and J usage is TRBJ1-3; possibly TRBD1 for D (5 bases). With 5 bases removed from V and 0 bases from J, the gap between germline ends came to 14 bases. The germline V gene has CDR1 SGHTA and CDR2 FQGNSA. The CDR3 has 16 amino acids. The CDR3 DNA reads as TGTGCCAGCAGCAACGCCCTTAGGGGCTCTGGAAACACCATATATTTT. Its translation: CASSNALRGSGNTIYF.